The T cell receptor beta chain under discussion was sequenced for a study of shared clonotypes between healthy human individuals. The wider study: Three men and a couple of women, aged 18 to 49, were donors.

This CDR3 has 15 amino acids. The germline V gene encodes CDR1 SEHNR and CDR2 FQNEAQ (reference sequence). The V segment lost 5 bases and the J segment 4 bases; nucleotides outside the gene matches: 8. Together with CD45RO+ cells, CCR7-negative CD45RA+ TemRA cells were included in CD8 memory. Libraries were prepared by immunoSEQ multiplex PCR; TCRdb keeps only in-frame clonotypes and omits some of them. The profile shows about 79,000 clones, about 64% of them singletons. The gene calls are TRBV7-9 and TRBJ2-7; TRBD1 aligns across 10 bases. The sequenced material came from memory CD8+ T cells sorted from blood. The subset here: CD45RO+ cells pooled with CCR7-negative TemRA cells. This receptor was obtained from a man aged 30 to 39 in good health. The DNA of the CDR3 is TGTGCCAGCAGCCCGACGGGGACAGGGGTGTACGAGCAGTACTTC. As protein: CASSPTGTGVYEQYF.